The 3 T cell receptor beta chains below come from one sample, sequenced in a study of T-cell memory formation after mild COVID-19. TCRdb fed the 5' RACE reads into MiXCR, producing one record per CDR3 protein. The repertoire has some 300,000 distinct CDR3 sequences, 20% of them found once; the top ten carry 21%. Sequencing was carried out using PBMCs or a T cell subset sorted from them (not recorded which). The receptor set was obtained from a man between 18 and 29 years old who had mild COVID-19 (a few samples of this study predate the infection). Cell type and time point are not known.

The chain employs TRBV10-3 and TRBJ2-3; either TRBD1 or TRBD2 may supply D (5 bases each). From germline, CDR1 is ENHRY and CDR2 SYGVKD. The V and J ends lost 7 bases and 6 bases respectively, with 14 bases between them. The CDR3 extends over 13 amino acids. CDR3 loop: CAIMISGTDTQYF. The CDR3 DNA reads TGTGCCATCATGATTTCGGGGACGGATACGCAGTATTTT.

This clonotype was picked up a small number of times. V usage is TRBV9 and J usage is TRBJ1-3; the match to TRBD1 covers 7 bases. V was clipped by 4 bases and J by 0 bases; unmatched bases: 7. This CDR3 region has 16 residues. CDR1 is SGDLS and CDR2 is YYNGEE in the germline V gene. CDR3 nucleotide sequence: TGTGCCAGCAGCAACCTACAGGGGAACTCTGGAAACACCATATATTTT. Translation: CASSNLQGNSGNTIYF.

A few counts support this clonotype. This sequence joins TRBV3-1 and TRBJ2-3; weak D call: TRBD1 (5 bases). The ends were cut back, 2 bases at V and 10 bases at J, with 13 bases in the middle. The CDR3 covers 13 residues. Germline CDR1 and CDR2: LGHDT and YNNKEL (reference sequence). The CDR3 loop is CASSQQTAAAQYF. The CDR3 DNA sequence: TGTGCCAGCAGCCAACAGACAGCCGCTGCGCAGTATTTT.